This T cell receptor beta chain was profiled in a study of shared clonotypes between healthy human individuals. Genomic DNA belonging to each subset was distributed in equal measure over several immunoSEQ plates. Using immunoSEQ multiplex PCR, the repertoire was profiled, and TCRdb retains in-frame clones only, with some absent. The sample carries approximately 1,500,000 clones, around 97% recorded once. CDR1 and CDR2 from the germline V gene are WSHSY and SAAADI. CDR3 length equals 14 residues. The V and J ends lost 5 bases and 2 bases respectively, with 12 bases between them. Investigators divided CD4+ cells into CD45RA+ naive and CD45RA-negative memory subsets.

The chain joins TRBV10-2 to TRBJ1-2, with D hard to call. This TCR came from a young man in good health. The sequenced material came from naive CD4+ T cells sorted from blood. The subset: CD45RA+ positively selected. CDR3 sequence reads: CASSIGLLNYGYTF. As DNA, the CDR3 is TGCGCCAGCAGTATAGGACTGTTAAACTATGGCTACACCTTC.